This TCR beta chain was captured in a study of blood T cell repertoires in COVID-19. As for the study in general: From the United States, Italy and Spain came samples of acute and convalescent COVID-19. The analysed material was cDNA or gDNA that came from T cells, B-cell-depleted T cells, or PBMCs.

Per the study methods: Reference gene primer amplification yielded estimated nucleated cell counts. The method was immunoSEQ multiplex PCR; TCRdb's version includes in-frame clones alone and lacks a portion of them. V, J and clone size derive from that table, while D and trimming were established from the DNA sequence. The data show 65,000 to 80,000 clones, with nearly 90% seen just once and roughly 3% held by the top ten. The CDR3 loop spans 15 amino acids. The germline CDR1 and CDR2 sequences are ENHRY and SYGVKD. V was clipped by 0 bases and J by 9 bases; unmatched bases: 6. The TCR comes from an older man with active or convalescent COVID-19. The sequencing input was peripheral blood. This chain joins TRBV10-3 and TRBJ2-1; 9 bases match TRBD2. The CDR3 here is CAISESGGRGGEQFF. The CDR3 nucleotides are TGTGCCATCAGTGAGTCTGGCGGGAGGGGCGGTGAGCAGTTCTTC.